Listed here are 12 T cell receptor beta chains from one sample, sequenced in a study of graft-versus-host responses after intestinal transplantation. Profiled with immunoSEQ multiplex PCR; TCRdb holds only in-frame clones, not every one. This sample has about 9,500 clones, with less than 35% found just once. The starting material was alloreactive CD4+ T cells from a mixed lymphocyte reaction culture, obtained before intestinal transplant. Subset specified: CFSE-low proliferating T cells sorted from approximately 6-day pre-transplant mixed lymphocyte reaction (GvH or HvG direction). These TCRs come from a human patient who received an intestinal transplant.

The CDR3 loop is CASSFGTGATDTQYF. The CDR3 bases are TGTGCCAGCAGCTTCGGGACAGGGGCCACAGATACGCAGTATTTT. The chain joins TRBV27 to TRBJ2-3; 10 positions agree with TRBD1. The CDR3 has 15 amino acids. The germline gives CDR1 MNHEY, CDR2 SMNVEV (reference sequence). V lost 6 bases, J lost 2 bases, and 5 bases stayed unmatched.

The rearrangement links TRBV28 to TRBJ2-7; TRBD1 might be the D (5 bases). This CDR3 region has 11 residues. Trimming took 4 bases from V and 9 from J, leaving 10 bases between them. Per germline, CDR1 MDHEN and CDR2 SYDVKM. The CDR3 DNA follows: TGTGCCAGCAGTTCCCTCACAGGGCAGTACTTC. Translation gives CASSSLTGQYF.

Sample share makes this clone medium-sized (0.01 to 0.1%). V is TRBV27 and J is TRBJ2-1, with D maybe TRBD1 (6 bases). The CDR3 covers 15 residues. Germline CDR1 and CDR2: MNHEY and SMNVEV (reference sequence). The V and J ends lost 7 bases and 4 bases respectively, with 17 bases between them. CDR3 sequence (DNA): TGTGCCAGCATTCCTCTGGGACAAGAATACAATGAGCAGTTCTTC. The encoded protein is CASIPLGQEYNEQFF.

Relative to its sample, this clone is medium-sized. J is TRBJ2-1 and V is TRBV7-9; D uncertain. V was trimmed by 5 bases and J by 7 bases, leaving 9 bases between them. The CDR3 contains 12 residues. Looked up from germline, CDR1 is SEHNR and CDR2 is FQNEAQ (reference sequence). This CDR3 is CASSNVENEQFF. In nucleotides, the CDR3 is TGTGCCAGCAGCAACGTCGAGAATGAGCAGTTCTTC.

V is TRBV27 and J is TRBJ2-1; tentatively, D is TRBD2 (6 bases). The CDR3 covers 15 residues. The germline V gene encodes CDR1 MNHEY and CDR2 SMNVEV (reference sequence). V was shortened by 6 bases and J by 10 bases, with 22 bases between the two germline ends. Written as DNA, the CDR3 is TGTGCCAGCAGGTTAGGGGCGGGATCCCCCATAGAGCAGTTCTTC. Protein product: CASRLGAGSPIEQFF.

The J gene is TRBJ1-2, the V gene TRBV6-9; perhaps TRBD1 as D (5 bases). CDR3 size: 14 residues. Trimming removed 3 bases at V and 4 bases at J, with 12 bases between. Germline loops: CDR1 MNHGY, CDR2 SVAAGI. The CDR3 loop is CASSYVGGTYGYTF. DNA of the CDR3: TGTGCCAGCAGTTACGTCGGGGGGACCTATGGCTACACCTTC.

This chain joins TRBV6-5 and TRBJ1-2; 9 bases line up with TRBD1. Germline V gene lookup returns CDR1 MNHEY and CDR2 SVGAGI. The V gene end was trimmed by 6 bases and the J gene end by 4 bases; junction bases not matched to a gene: 6. This CDR3 is 14 amino acids long. CDR3 bases: TGTGCCAGCAGAGAGAGGGACAGGGCCTATGGCTACACCTTC. Translating gives CASRERDRAYGYTF.

This rearrangement joins TRBV19 to TRBJ1-1; no clear D gene. The CDR3 runs 14 residues. The V end lost 3 bases, the J end lost 5 bases, and 13 bases lay between the germline ends. Germline V gives CDR1 LNHDA, CDR2 SQIVND (reference sequence). The chain's CDR3 is CASSILGTLTEAFF. DNA for the CDR3: TGTGCCAGTAGTATTTTAGGCACCCTAACTGAAGCTTTCTTT.

The rearrangement joins TRBV19 to TRBJ1-5; maybe TRBD1 (6 bases). This CDR3 has 17 amino acids. The V end was cut by 4 bases, the J end by 3 bases, with 19 bases between. In germline, CDR1 is LNHDA, CDR2 SQIVND (reference sequence). The CDR3 nucleotides are TGTGCCAGTAGTAGTACTCAGGGGCCCTATCCCAATCAGCCCCAGCATTTT. This gives the protein CASSSTQGPYPNQPQHF.

The sample holds a few counts of this clone. Being one base from a much bigger clone, this may be a read error. The genes are TRBV4-2 and TRBJ2-7; possible D gene TRBD1, 6 bases. The CDR3 loop spans 15 amino acids. V lost 3 bases to trimming and J lost 0 bases, with 12 bases between them. Germline CDR1 LGHNA, CDR2 YNFKEQ. The CDR3 reads CASSQVQGTSYEQYF. CDR3 DNA: TGTGCCAGCAGCCAGGTTCAGGGGACCTCCTACGAGCAGTACTTC.

In its sample, this clone is medium-sized (0.01 to 0.1%). The V call is TRBV19, the J call TRBJ2-1, with 10 bases aligning to TRBD2. The CDR3 totals 14 residues. The trim removed 3 bases at V and 7 bases at J, leaving 3 bases unmatched. Per the germline V gene, CDR1 is LNHDA and CDR2 is SQIVND (reference sequence). CDR3 loop: CASSILAGVNEQFF. The CDR3 nucleotides read TGTGCCAGTAGTATCCTAGCGGGAGTGAATGAGCAGTTCTTC. The whole variable domain, filled in from reference TRBV19 and TRBJ2-1, reads DGGITQSPKYLFRKEGQNVTLSCEQNLNHDAMYWYRQDPGQGLRLIYYSQIVNDFQKGDIAEGYSVSREKKESFPLTVTSAQKNPTAFYLCASSILAGVNEQFFGPGTRLTVL.

To note about this clone: At one of its ends the junction is not consistent with the germline gene, which may arise from a read error. This sequence joins TRBV27 and TRBJ2-7; 11 positions match TRBD1. CDR3 length equals 14 residues. Germline V gene sequence: CDR1 MNHEY, CDR2 SMNVEV (reference sequence). This CDR3 reads CASFPGTGGLRGHF. The CDR3, as DNA: TGTGCCAGCTTCCCCGGGACAGGGGGACTAAGGGGGCACTTC.